Below, 29 T cell receptor beta chains from the same sample are listed, as sequenced in a study of T cells in Graves' hyperthyroidism and ophthalmopathy. TCR beta CDR3 region amplification was performed from RNA transcripts. The HTBI set primed first-round TCR CDR3 RT-PCR. TCRdb re-analysed the multiplex PCR reads in MiXCR, keeping a single row per CDR3 protein. The sample includes some 620,000 distinct CDR3 sequences, around 15% of them seen just once. The sequencing input was blood. The receptor set was obtained from a young woman with Graves' hyperthyroidism.

This rearrangement joins TRBV7-9 to TRBJ2-3, with TRBD2 matching 7 bases. This CDR3 has 15 residues. The J segment lost 2 bases and the V segment lost 5 bases, leaving 7 bases of the junction unmatched. CDR1 and CDR2 from the germline V gene are SEHNR and FQNEAQ (reference sequence). The CDR3 protein is CASSPWRETTDTQYF. In DNA, the CDR3 is TGTGCCAGCAGCCCGTGGCGGGAGACCACAGATACGCAGTATTTT.

This clonotype was detected many times. The V gene is TRBV11-2, the J gene TRBJ2-7; D is possibly TRBD2 (5 bases). The CDR3 is 14 amino acids. V was pared by 5 bases and J by 2 bases, with 13 bases between. Germline V gene data show CDR1 as SGHAT and CDR2 as FQNNGV. CDR3 bases: TGTGCCAGCAGCGATACCGGGAACCCCTACGAGCAGTACTTC. Its protein is CASSDTGNPYEQYF.

The chain combines TRBV5-6 with TRBJ2-3, with D maybe TRBD2 (6 bases). Germline CDR1 reads SGHDT; CDR2 reads YYEEEE. V was trimmed by 4 bases and J by 4 bases, leaving 13 bases between them. The CDR3 consists of 14 residues. CDR3 bases: TGTGCCAGCAGCGCCTATACTAGCCCAGATACGCAGTATTTT. Its protein is CASSAYTSPDTQYF.

This clonotype was counted at least ten times. The CDR3 region has the DNA TGTGCCAGCAGTTTACTACGTAGAAGCTATGGCTACACCTTC. Its protein is CASSLLRRSYGYTF. This chain connects TRBV28 to TRBJ1-2, with D unclear. CDR1 MDHEN and CDR2 SYDVKM come from the germline V gene. The CDR3 loop spans 14 amino acids. Trimming took 2 bases from V and 4 from J, leaving 11 bases between them.

This clonotype has ten or more counts. The chain uses TRBV2 and TRBJ2-7; no reliable D call. V lost 6 bases, J lost 3 bases, and 9 bases lay in between. The CDR3 runs 12 residues. Germline CDR1 reads SNHLY; CDR2 reads FYNNEI. The CDR3 region is CASRRQSYEQYF. The CDR3 nucleotides read TGTGCCAGCAGGCGGCAAAGCTACGAGCAGTACTTC.

This clonotype was observed many times. The V call is TRBV9, the J call TRBJ1-1; possible D gene TRBD1, 6 bases. Germline assignment: CDR1 SGDLS and CDR2 YYNGEE. There are 14 residues in the CDR3. V lost 3 bases and J lost 1, with 10 bases in between. The CDR3 protein is CASSGPQGNTEAFF. The CDR3 bases are TGTGCCAGCAGCGGACCACAGGGGAACACTGAAGCTTTCTTT. Looking up the rest from reference TRBV9 and TRBJ1-1 gives the full variable domain: DSGVTQTPKHLITATGQRVTLRCSPRSGDLSVYWYQQSLDQGLQFLIQYYNGEERAKGNILERFSAQQFPDLHSELNLSSLELGDSALYFCASSGPQGNTEAFFGQGTRLTVV.

The J gene is TRBJ1-3, the V gene TRBV28; D is unresolved. CDR3 length: 13 residues. V lost 7 bases to trimming and J lost 8 bases, with 15 bases between them. Germline V gene sequence: CDR1 MDHEN, CDR2 SYDVKM. Here the CDR3 reads CASNTPPVDTIYF. The CDR3 DNA sequence: TGTGCCAGCAACACTCCACCGGTGGACACCATATATTTT.

This clonotype has a handful of counts. CDR3 loop: CSVRPTDTQYF. The CDR3 DNA reads as TGCAGCGTTCGTCCTACAGATACGCAGTATTTT. The chain recombines TRBV29-1 with TRBJ2-3; D unclear. CDR1 and CDR2 (germline): SQVTM, ANQGSEA. V was cut by 5 bases and J by 3 bases, with 6 bases left in between. The CDR3 runs 11 residues.

This clonotype was counted at least ten times. V gene TRBV2 combines with J gene TRBJ1-1, with D maybe TRBD1 (5 bases). Trimming removed 7 bases at V and 6 bases at J, with 15 bases between. Germline-derived CDR1 and CDR2 are SNHLY and FYNNEI. The CDR3 consists of 13 residues. This CDR3 reads CASKGEVRAEAFF. DNA of the CDR3: TGTGCCAGCAAAGGGGAAGTGAGGGCTGAAGCTTTCTTT.

This clonotype was recorded many times. The V and J genes are TRBV28 and TRBJ2-7; D is undetermined. In germline, CDR1 is MDHEN, CDR2 SYDVKM. The CDR3 spans 14 residues. V shed 4 bases and J shed 2 bases, with 12 bases lying between them. CDR3 sequence (DNA): TGTGCCAGCAGTTCCCACCTCCATCCCTACGAGCAGTACTTC. Translating gives CASSSHLHPYEQYF.

This clonotype was found a few times. The chain employs TRBV12-3 or TRBV12-4 and TRBJ1-2; D is unresolved. V gave up 6 bases and J gave up 5 bases, with 13 bases separating them. The CDR3 extends over 13 amino acids. In DNA form, the CDR3 reads TGTGCCAGCAGCTGGACGATTTCTTATGGCTACACCTTC. Translating gives CASSWTISYGYTF.

There are a few counts of this clonotype. V is TRBV27 and J is TRBJ1-1, with TRBD1 matching over 8 bases. CDR3 length equals 14 residues. V gave up 6 bases and J gave up 4 bases; unmatched junction bases: 7. Germline values: CDR1 MNHEY, CDR2 SMNVEV (reference sequence). CDR3 in amino acids: CASSRYQGATEAFF. CDR3 DNA sequence: TGTGCCAGCAGCCGATATCAGGGGGCCACTGAAGCTTTCTTT.

The table lists this clonotype with many counts. The J gene is TRBJ2-1, the V gene TRBV2; TRBD2 agrees at 12 bases. The CDR3 runs to 22 residues. CDR1 is SNHLY and CDR2 is FYNNEI in the germline V gene. V dropped 5 bases and J dropped 3; count of bases not matched to a gene: 23. The CDR3 DNA sequence: TGTGCCAGCAGTCCGGGACCCCGCAGGGAGCTAGCGGGAGGGCCGAGCTACAATGAGCAGTTCTTC. It yields the protein CASSPGPRRELAGGPSYNEQFF.

This clonotype was observed at least ten times. V is TRBV5-1 and J is TRBJ2-7; D assignment may be TRBD1 or TRBD2 (5 bases each). Germline V gene sequence: CDR1 SGHRS, CDR2 YFSETQ. Trimming took 4 bases from V and 3 from J, leaving 14 bases between them. This CDR3 spans 14 amino acids. The CDR3 loop reads CASSQGGGFYEQYF. Written as DNA, the CDR3 is TGCGCCAGCAGCCAGGGCGGAGGCTTCTACGAGCAGTACTTC.

The chain couples TRBV9 to TRBJ2-5; D is uncertain. Per germline, CDR1 SGDLS and CDR2 YYNGEE. CDR3 size: 15 residues. The V end lost 3 bases, the J end lost 0 bases, and 12 bases lay between the germline ends. The DNA for the CDR3 is TGTGCCAGCAGCGAACTCTCCTGGTACCAAGAGACCCAGTACTTC. As protein: CASSELSWYQETQYF. Based on the CDR3 plus reference TRBV9 and TRBJ2-5, the full variable domain is DSGVTQTPKHLITATGQRVTLRCSPRSGDLSVYWYQQSLDQGLQFLIQYYNGEERAKGNILERFSAQQFPDLHSELNLSSLELGDSALYFCASSELSWYQETQYFGPGTRLLVL.

This clonotype occurred many times. The chain combines TRBV28 with TRBJ2-3; 9 nucleotides agree with TRBD2. Germline V gene sequence: CDR1 MDHEN, CDR2 SYDVKM. The CDR3 totals 15 residues. The ends lost 6 bases at V and 2 bases at J; junction bases unmatched: 6. The CDR3 sequence: CASSLGLALTDTQYF. For the CDR3, the DNA is TGTGCCAGCAGCCTGGGACTAGCTCTCACAGATACGCAGTATTTT.

The sample holds many counts of this clonotype. The rearrangement joins TRBV30 to TRBJ1-5; TRBD1 is a possible D gene (6 bases). Germline V gene sequence: CDR1 GTSNPN, CDR2 SVGIG (reference sequence). The CDR3 length is 14 residues. Trimming took 2 bases from V and 4 from J, leaving 12 bases between them. DNA for the CDR3: TGTGCCTGGAGTCTGACAGGTTCTAATCAGCCCCAGCATTTT. It is translated as CAWSLTGSNQPQHF.

The chain joins TRBV29-1 to TRBJ2-2, with 9 bases that match TRBD1. After removal of 0 bases from V and 2 bases from J, the junction contained 1 base not matched to a gene. Germline V gene sequence: CDR1 SQVTM, CDR2 ANQGSEA. This CDR3 contains 15 residues. Here the CDR3 reads CSVEEQGANTGELFF. The CDR3 coding sequence is TGCAGCGTTGAAGAACAGGGGGCAAACACCGGGGAGCTGTTTTTT.

This clonotype has ten or more counts. This chain joins TRBV28 and TRBJ2-6; D possibly corresponds to TRBD1 (6 bases). Deletions cut 10 bases from V and 1 base from J, with 8 bases between. The CDR3 loop spans 13 amino acids. CDR1 is MDHEN and CDR2 is SYDVKM in the germline V gene. The CDR3 is CATRGSGANVLTF. As DNA, the CDR3 is TGTGCCACCAGGGGTTCTGGGGCCAACGTCCTGACTTTC.

The CDR3 spells CASSYLAAYNEQFF. CDR3 DNA: TGTGCCAGTAGTTATCTAGCCGCTTACAATGAGCAGTTCTTC. The genes are TRBV19 and TRBJ2-1, with D maybe TRBD2 (5 bases). The V end lost 5 bases, the J end lost 4 bases, and 12 bases lay between the germline ends. This CDR3 has 14 amino acids. CDR1 is LNHDA, CDR2 SQIVND, per germline (reference sequence).

This clonotype was seen only a few times. The chain joins TRBV20-1 to TRBJ2-3, with 8 bases matching TRBD2. This CDR3 has 17 residues. J lost 4 bases, V lost 1 base, and 13 bases had no gene match. CDR1 and CDR2 from the germline V gene are DFQATT and SNEGSKA (reference sequence). The CDR3 DNA is TGCAGTGCTAGAGCTCGAGCGGGAGAAATCGCCCCAGATACGCAGTATTTT. Its protein product is CSARARAGEIAPDTQYF.

This clonotype was detected ten times or more. This chain joins TRBV6-2 or TRBV6-3 and TRBJ2-5; 7 bases fit TRBD2. Germline CDR1 reads MNHEY; CDR2 reads SVGEGT. V was pared by 4 bases and J by 2 bases, with 7 bases of the junction left unmatched. The CDR3 loop spans 15 amino acids. The CDR3 coding sequence is TGTGCCAGCAGTTCCCGGACTAGTCTACAAGAGACCCAGTACTTC. This sequence encodes CASSSRTSLQETQYF.

This clonotype was seen more than once but under ten times. This chain links TRBV28 with TRBJ2-7, with a weak D call TRBD2 (6 bases). The CDR3 sequence is 16 residues long. Germline lookup yields CDR1 MDHEN and CDR2 SYDVKM. Trimming removed 5 bases from V and 0 bases from J, with 17 bases in between. CDR3 coding DNA: TGTGCCAGCAGTCAAATGGGCGGGACTCACTCCTACGAGCAGTACTTC. It yields the protein CASSQMGGTHSYEQYF.

There are a few counts of this clonotype. This chain uses TRBV19 with TRBJ2-2; 9 bases are a match to TRBD1. Germline CDR1 and CDR2: LNHDA and SQIVND (reference sequence). The length of the CDR3 is 16 residues. V was pared by 6 bases and J by 4 bases, with 9 bases of the junction left unmatched. For the CDR3, the DNA is TGTGCCAGTAGAACCTGGACAGGGGCGGCCACCGGGGAGCTGTTTTTT. Protein: CASRTWTGAATGELFF.

In regard to this clonotype: One base away lies a much larger clone, so this may be a sequencing read error. This chain links TRBV15 with TRBJ1-2, with a tentative D call TRBD1 (6 bases). The CDR3 is 17 residues long. Germline V lookup: CDR1 LNHNV, CDR2 YYDKDF (reference sequence). The CDR3 sequence is CATSSLKAGGLNYGHTF. The CDR3 DNA follows: TGTGCCACCAGCAGCCTAAAAGCCGGGGGCCTTAACTATGGCCACACCTTC.

The chain employs TRBV11-3 and TRBJ2-1; 11 nucleotides line up with TRBD2. Trimming at V came to 5 bases and at J to 3 bases, leaving 6 bases not matched to a gene. The germline CDR1 and CDR2 sequences are SGHNT and YENEEA. The CDR3 length is 16 residues. CDR3 sequence: CASSPGLAGLYNEQFF. DNA for the CDR3: TGTGCCAGCAGCCCCGGACTAGCGGGCCTCTACAATGAGCAGTTCTTC.

This clonotype appeared many times. The chain has TRBV29-1 and TRBJ2-1; D remains unclear. The CDR3 totals 11 residues. Per germline, CDR1 SQVTM and CDR2 ANQGSEA. Trimming pared 4 bases from V and 9 bases from J, leaving 10 bases between. The CDR3 region has the DNA TGCAGCGTTGCGGGCGTAGGTGAGCAGTTCTTC. Encoded protein: CSVAGVGEQFF.

This clonotype was recorded many times. The chain combines TRBV27 with TRBJ1-5; unclear D gene. Germline V gene sequence: CDR1 MNHEY, CDR2 SMNVEV (reference sequence). The ends were cut back, 0 bases at V and 5 bases at J, with 14 bases in the middle. The CDR3 is made up of 16 amino acids. In DNA form, the CDR3 reads TGTGCCAGCAGTTTATCGGGCGGTGGAGGATATCAGCCCCAGCATTTT. Amino acids: CASSLSGGGGYQPQHF.

This clonotype occurred many times. The rearrangement joins TRBV6-1 to TRBJ2-2; no definite D call. From germline, CDR1 is MNHNS and CDR2 SASEGT. There are 12 residues in the CDR3. Trimming shortened V by 5 bases and J by 7 bases, and 8 bases separated the two germline ends. The CDR3 reads CASSPLLGELFF. The CDR3 DNA reads TGTGCCAGCAGTCCCCTGCTCGGGGAGCTGTTTTTT.